The T cell receptor beta chain described here comes from a study of blood T cell repertoires in COVID-19 (dated by TCRdb to the early 2020s). Regarding the complete study: Collaborator samples came from the United States, Italy and Spain and covered acute and convalescent phases of COVID-19. The prospective study material was composed of cDNA or gDNA derived from T cells, B-cell-depleted T cells, or PBMCs. Subjects who had been exposed to COVID-19, were actively infected with it, or had recovered from it provided the deeply sampled blood TCRbeta repertoires that made up the dataset. HLA class I and class II types, where available, came from metadata supplied by the sample provider rather than from assay-based typing. Samples were obtained from the ongoing ImmuneRACE study (first 160 participants) and from over 1,000 subjects provided by 6 global collaborators. Nearly every sample came with metadata listing a de-identified subject ID, COVID-19 status, age in years and sex. The repertoires were released in a freely available public database intended as a resource for research on the immune response to SARS-CoV-2. Paper-wide results and their limitations: Clinical and demographic metadata were provided uncurated, with the amount varying by source and participant.

TCRbeta CDR3 regions were amplified from genomic DNA by means of the immunoSEQ Assay, a bias-controlled multiplex PCR. The study's own analysis went as follows. The number of nucleated cells in each sample was estimated from the amplification of reference gene primers within the assay. To quantify the absolute abundance of each unique TCRbeta CDR3 rearrangement, sequence reads were collapsed and filtered. Productive Simpson clonality was computed per sample as the square root of Simpson's diversity index over productive rearrangements. TCRdb holds this immuneACCESS table with in-frame rearrangements only. Some clones are missing; in checked studies, unresolved V genes explain under half, and the rest has no known cause. For V, J and clone size, that table is used; D and trimming come from the DNA. The sample has about 360,000 clones on record, around 87% of them singletons. The top ten clonotypes cover 3% of the sample.

Each collaborating institution followed its own protocols to collect whole blood in K2EDTA tubes. For TCRbeta analysis, collaborators shipped samples in one of three forms: frozen whole blood, isolated PBMCs, or DNA extracted from either of those sample types. CDR1 and CDR2 (SNHLY, FYNNEI) derive from the germline V gene. The junction carries 14 bases between V and J, which are trimmed by 6 bases and 3 bases respectively. The CDR3 runs 14 amino acids, cysteine and phenylalanine included. This entry keeps only the CDR3 DNA: 42 bases, framed from base 1. The count of this clone is one. What this receptor recognizes is not known. Base qualities are missing; no much larger clone stands one base away.

The chain employs TRBV2 and TRBJ2-5; TRBD1 is perhaps the D gene, given 6 matching bases. This TCR was sampled from a human donor in a cohort sampled during active COVID-19. Sequencing used peripheral blood. The nucleotide sequence is TGTGCCAGCAGCGTTAACAGGGTCGAAGAGACCCAGTACTTC. Translated, this is CASSVNRVEETQYF.